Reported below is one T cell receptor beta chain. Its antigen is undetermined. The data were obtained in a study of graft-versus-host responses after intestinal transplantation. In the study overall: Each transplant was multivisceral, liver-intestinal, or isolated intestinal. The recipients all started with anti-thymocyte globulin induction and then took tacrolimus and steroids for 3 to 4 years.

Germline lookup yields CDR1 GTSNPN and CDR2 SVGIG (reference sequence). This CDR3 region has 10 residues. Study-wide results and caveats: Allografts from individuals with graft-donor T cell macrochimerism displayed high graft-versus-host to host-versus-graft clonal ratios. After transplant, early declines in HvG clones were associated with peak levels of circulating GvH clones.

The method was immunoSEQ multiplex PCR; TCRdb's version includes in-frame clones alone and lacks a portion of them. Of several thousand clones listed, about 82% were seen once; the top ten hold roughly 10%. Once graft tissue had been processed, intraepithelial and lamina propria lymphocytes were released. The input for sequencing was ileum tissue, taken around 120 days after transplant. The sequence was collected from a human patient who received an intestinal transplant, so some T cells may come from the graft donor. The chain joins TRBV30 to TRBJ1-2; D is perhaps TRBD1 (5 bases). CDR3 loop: CFRDTYGYTF. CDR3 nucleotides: TGTTTCAGGGATACCTATGGCTACACCTTC.